This T cell receptor beta chain was identified during a study of T cell repertoires in cytomegalovirus infection. Study background: Public TCR beta signatures indicated both CMV infection and matching HLA type. Overall study results and limits: CMV carriers with the relevant HLA were identified by cumulative public TCR beta family frequency. The ex vivo response was dominated by HLA-C-restricted CMV-specific TCR beta clonotypes.

This clonotype was picked up many times. Its antigen is not known. The CDR3 extends over 14 amino acids. Germline CDR1 is SGHVS and CDR2 is FNYEAQ. The V gene lost 1 base and the J gene lost 12 bases, with 16 bases spanning the gap. MiXCR was run by TCRdb on the reads, yielding one entry per CDR3 protein. The repertoire holds about 250,000 distinct CDR3 sequences, with under 8.5% as singletons. The rearrangement links TRBV7-6 to TRBJ2-1; the D call may be TRBD1 or TRBD2 (5 bases each). The sequenced sample consisted of PBMCs. This sequence originates from a human donor in good health (CMV status not recorded). Some clones in this sample may be carry-over from other donors' samples. The CDR3 DNA reads as TGTGCCAGCAGCTTAGGGGCAGCTACCGGGGCGCAGTTCTTC. This translates into CASSLGAATGAQFF.